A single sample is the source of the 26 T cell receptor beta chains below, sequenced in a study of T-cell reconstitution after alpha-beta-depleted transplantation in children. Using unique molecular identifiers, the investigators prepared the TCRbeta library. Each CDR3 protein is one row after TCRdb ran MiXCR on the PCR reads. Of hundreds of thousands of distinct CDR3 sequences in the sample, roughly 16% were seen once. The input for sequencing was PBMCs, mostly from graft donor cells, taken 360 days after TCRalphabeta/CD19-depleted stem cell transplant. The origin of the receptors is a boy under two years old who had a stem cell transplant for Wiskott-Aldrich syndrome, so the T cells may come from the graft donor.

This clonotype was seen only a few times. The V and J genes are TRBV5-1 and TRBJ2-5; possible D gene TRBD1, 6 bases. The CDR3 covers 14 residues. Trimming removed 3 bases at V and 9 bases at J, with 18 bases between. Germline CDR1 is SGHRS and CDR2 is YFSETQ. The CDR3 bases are TGCGCCAGCAGCTACGACAGGCTTGGGTTGGCCCAGTACTTC. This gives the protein CASSYDRLGLAQYF.

The CDR3 region has the DNA TGTGCCAGCAGCTACCGGGACAGGATACAAGAGACCCAGTACTTC. This encodes CASSYRDRIQETQYF. The rearrangement uses TRBV6-5 and TRBJ2-5; 8 bases are shared with TRBD1. The CDR3 consists of 15 residues. Germline CDR1 is MNHEY and CDR2 is SVGAGI. J gave up 2 bases and V 6 bases, and 8 bases lay outside the gene matches.

The DNA for the CDR3 is TGCAGCGTTGAAGCCCATGCCGTCTTCCGCCAAGAGACCCAGTACTTC. As protein: CSVEAHAVFRQETQYF. The chain has TRBV29-1 and TRBJ2-5; D call uncertain. The CDR3 loop spans 16 amino acids. The V end was cut by 1 base, the J end by 1 base, with 16 bases between. Germline lookup yields CDR1 SQVTM and CDR2 ANQGSEA.

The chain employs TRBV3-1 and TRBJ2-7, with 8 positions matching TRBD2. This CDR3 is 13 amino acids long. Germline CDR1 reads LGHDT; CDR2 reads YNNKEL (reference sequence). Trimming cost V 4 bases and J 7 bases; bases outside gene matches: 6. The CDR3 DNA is TGTGCCAGCAGCCTCAATCGCGGGAGGGAGCAGTACTTC. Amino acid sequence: CASSLNRGREQYF.

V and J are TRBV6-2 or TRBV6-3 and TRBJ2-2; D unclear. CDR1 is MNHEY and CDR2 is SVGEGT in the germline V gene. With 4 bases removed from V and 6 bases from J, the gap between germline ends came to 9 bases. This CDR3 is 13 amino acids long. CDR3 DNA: TGTGCCAGCAGTTTCCCCACCGCCGGGGAGCTGTTTTTT. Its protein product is CASSFPTAGELFF.

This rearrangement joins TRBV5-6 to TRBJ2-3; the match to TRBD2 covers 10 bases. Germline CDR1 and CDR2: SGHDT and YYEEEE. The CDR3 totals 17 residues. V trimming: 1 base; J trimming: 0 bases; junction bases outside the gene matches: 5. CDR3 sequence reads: CASSLLAGATSTDTQYF. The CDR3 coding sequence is TGTGCCAGCAGCTTGCTAGCGGGGGCCACTAGCACAGATACGCAGTATTTT. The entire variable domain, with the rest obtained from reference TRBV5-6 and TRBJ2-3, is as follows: DAGVTQSPTHLIKTRGQQVTLRCSPKSGHDTVSWYQQALGQGPQFIFQYYEEEERQRGNFPDRFSGHQFPNYSSELNVNALLLGDSALYLCASSLLAGATSTDTQYFGPGTRLTVL.

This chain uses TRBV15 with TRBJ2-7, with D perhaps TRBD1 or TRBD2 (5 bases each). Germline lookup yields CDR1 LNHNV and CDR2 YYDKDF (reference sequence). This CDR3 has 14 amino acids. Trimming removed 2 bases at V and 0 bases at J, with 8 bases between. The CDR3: CATSRQRGSYEQYF. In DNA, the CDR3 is TGTGCCACCAGCAGACAGAGGGGCTCCTACGAGCAGTACTTC.

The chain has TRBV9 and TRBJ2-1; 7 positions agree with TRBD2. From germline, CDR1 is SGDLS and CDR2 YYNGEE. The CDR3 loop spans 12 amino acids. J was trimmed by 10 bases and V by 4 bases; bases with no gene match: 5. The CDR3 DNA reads TGTGCCAGCAGCCTTACTAGCGCCGAGCAGTTCTTC. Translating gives CASSLTSAEQFF.

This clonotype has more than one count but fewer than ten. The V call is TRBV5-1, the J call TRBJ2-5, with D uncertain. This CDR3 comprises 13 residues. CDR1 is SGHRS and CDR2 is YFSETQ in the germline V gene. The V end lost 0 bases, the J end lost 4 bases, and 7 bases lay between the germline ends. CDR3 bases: TGCGCCAGCAGCTTGGTCTTAGGAGAGACCCAGTACTTC. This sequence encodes CASSLVLGETQYF.

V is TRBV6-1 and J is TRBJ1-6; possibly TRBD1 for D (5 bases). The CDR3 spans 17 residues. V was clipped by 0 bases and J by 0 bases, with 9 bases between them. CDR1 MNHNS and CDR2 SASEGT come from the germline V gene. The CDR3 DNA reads TGTGCCAGCAGTGAAGCAGGGGAGGGCTCCTATAATTCACCCCTCCACTTT. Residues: CASSEAGEGSYNSPLHF.

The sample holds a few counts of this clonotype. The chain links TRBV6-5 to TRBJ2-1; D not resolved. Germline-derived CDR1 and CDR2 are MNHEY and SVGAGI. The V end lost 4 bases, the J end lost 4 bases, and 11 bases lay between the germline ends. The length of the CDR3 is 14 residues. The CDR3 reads CASSSQTGYNEQFF. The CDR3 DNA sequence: TGTGCCAGCAGTTCCCAGACTGGTTACAATGAGCAGTTCTTC.

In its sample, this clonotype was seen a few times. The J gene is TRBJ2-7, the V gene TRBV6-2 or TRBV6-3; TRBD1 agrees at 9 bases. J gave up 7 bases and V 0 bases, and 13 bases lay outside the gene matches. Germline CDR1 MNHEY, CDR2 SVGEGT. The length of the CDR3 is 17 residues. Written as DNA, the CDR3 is TGTGCCAGCAGTTACTCGATAACCGGGACAGGGATGAGGGAGCAGTACTTC. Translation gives CASSYSITGTGMREQYF.

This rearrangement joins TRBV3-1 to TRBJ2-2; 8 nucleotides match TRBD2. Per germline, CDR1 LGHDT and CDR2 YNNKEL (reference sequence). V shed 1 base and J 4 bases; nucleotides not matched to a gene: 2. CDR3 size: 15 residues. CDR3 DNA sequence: TGTGCCAGCAGCCAAGCCGGGAGGGGCACCGGGGAGCTGTTTTTT. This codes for CASSQAGRGTGELFF.

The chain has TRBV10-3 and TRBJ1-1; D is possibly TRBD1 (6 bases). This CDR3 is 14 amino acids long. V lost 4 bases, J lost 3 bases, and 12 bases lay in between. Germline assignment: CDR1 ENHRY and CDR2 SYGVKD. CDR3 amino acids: CAISAIRTDTEAFF. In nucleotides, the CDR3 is TGTGCCATCAGTGCTATTAGGACAGACACTGAAGCTTTCTTT.

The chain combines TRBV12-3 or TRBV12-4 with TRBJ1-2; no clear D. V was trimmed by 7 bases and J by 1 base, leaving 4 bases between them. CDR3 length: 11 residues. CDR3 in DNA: TGTGCCAGCACCAGTAACTATGGCTACACCTTC. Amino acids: CASTSNYGYTF.

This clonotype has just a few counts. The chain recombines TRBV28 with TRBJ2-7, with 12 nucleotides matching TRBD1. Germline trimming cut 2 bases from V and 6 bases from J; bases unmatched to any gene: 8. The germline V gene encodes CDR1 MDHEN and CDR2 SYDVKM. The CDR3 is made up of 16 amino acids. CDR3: CASSLISGTGGLEQYF. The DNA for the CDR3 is TGTGCCAGCAGTTTAATATCCGGGACAGGGGGCCTCGAGCAGTACTTC.

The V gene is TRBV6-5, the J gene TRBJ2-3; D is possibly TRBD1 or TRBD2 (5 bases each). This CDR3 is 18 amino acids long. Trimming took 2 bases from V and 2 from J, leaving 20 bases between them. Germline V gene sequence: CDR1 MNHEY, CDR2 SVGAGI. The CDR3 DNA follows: TGTGCCAGCAGTTACATGGGGCTAGAGGGTGACCTCACAGATACGCAGTATTTT. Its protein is CASSYMGLEGDLTDTQYF.

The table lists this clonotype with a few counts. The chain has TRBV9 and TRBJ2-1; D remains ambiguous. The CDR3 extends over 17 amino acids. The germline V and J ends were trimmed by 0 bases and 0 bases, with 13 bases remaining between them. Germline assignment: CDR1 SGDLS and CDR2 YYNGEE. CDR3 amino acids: CASSVDGWTSSYNEQFF. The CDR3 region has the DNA TGTGCCAGCAGCGTAGATGGCTGGACGAGCTCCTACAATGAGCAGTTCTTC.

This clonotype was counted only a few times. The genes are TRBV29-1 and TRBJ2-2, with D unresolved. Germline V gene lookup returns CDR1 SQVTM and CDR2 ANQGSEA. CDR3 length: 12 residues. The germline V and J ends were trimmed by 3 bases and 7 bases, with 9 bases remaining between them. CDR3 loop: CSVELGIGELFF. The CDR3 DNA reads TGCAGCGTTGAGTTGGGGATCGGGGAGCTGTTTTTT.

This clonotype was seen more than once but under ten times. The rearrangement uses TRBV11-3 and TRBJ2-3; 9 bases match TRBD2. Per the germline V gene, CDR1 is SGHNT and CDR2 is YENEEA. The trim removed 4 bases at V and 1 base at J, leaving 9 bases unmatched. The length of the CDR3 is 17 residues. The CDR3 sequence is CASSWGLAGRGTDTQYF. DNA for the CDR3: TGTGCCAGCAGCTGGGGACTAGCCGGAAGAGGCACAGATACGCAGTATTTT. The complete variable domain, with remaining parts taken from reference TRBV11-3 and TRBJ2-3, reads EAGVVQSPRYKIIEKKQPVAFWCNPISGHNTLYWYLQNLGQGPELLIRYENEEAVDDSQLPKDRFSAERLKGVDSTLKIQPAELGDSAVYLCASSWGLAGRGTDTQYFGPGTRLTVL.

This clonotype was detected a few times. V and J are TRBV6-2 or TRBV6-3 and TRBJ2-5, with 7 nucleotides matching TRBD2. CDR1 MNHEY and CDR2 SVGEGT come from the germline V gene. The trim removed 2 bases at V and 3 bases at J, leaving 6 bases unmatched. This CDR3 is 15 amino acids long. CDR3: CASSYRDYIKETQYF. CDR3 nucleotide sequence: TGTGCCAGCAGTTACCGGGACTACATCAAAGAGACCCAGTACTTC.

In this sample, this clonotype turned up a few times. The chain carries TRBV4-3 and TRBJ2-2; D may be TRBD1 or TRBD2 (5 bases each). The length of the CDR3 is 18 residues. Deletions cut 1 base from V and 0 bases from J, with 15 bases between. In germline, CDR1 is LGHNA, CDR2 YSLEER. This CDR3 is CASSQGSPRGTNTGELFF. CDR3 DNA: TGCGCCAGCAGCCAAGGATCGCCGAGGGGAACGAACACCGGGGAGCTGTTTTTT.

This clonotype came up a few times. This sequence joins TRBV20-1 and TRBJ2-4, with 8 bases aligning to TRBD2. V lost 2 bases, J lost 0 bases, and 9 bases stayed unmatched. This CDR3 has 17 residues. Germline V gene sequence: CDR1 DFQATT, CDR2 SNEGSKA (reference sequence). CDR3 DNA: TGCAGTGCTAGACTCGCGGGGGGCCGAATAGCCAAAAACATTCAGTACTTC. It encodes CSARLAGGRIAKNIQYF.

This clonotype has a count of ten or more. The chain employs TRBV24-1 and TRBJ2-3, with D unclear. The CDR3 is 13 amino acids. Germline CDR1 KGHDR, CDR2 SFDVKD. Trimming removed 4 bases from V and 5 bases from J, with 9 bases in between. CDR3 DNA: TGTGCCACCAGTGAAAAGAAGGGAGATACGCAGTATTTT. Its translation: CATSEKKGDTQYF.

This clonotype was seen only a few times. The CDR3 bases are TGTGCCAGCAGTCACAGGATCTATGGCTACACCTTC. Amino acids: CASSHRIYGYTF. The rearrangement links TRBV6-1 to TRBJ1-2, with TRBD1 as a possible D gene (5 bases). The CDR3 has 12 residues. Germline CDR1 reads MNHNS; CDR2 reads SASEGT. The V gene lost 5 bases and the J gene lost 4 bases, with 8 bases spanning the gap.

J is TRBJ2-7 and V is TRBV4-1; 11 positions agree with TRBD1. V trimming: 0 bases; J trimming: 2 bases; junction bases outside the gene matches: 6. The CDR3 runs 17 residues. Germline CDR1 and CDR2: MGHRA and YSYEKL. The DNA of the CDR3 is TGCGCCAGCAGCCAAGAACGCGGACAGGGGGCTACCTACGAGCAGTACTTC. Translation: CASSQERGQGATYEQYF.